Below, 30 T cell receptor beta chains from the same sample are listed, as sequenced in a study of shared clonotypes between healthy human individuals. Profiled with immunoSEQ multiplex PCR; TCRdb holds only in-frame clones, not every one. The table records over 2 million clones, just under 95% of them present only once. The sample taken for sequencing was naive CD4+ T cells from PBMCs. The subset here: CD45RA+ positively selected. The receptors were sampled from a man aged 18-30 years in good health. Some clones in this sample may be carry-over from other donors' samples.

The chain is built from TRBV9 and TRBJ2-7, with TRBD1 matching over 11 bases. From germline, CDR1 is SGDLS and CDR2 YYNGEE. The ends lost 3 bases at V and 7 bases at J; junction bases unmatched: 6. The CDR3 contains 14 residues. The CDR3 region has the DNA TGTGCCAGCAGCGGAGGACAGGGGGCGCGAGAGCAGTACTTC. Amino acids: CASSGGQGAREQYF.

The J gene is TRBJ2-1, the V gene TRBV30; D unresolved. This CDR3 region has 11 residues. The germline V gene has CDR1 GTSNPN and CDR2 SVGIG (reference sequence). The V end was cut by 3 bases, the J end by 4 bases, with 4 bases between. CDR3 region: CAWRVYNEQFF. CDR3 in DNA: TGTGCCTGGAGAGTATACAATGAGCAGTTCTTC.

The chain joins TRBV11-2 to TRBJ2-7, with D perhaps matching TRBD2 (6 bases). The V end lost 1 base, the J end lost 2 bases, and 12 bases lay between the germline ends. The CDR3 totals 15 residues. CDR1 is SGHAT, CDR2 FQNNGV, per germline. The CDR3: CASSLGRDSTYEQYF. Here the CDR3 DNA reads TGTGCCAGCAGCTTAGGCCGGGACTCAACCTACGAGCAGTACTTC.

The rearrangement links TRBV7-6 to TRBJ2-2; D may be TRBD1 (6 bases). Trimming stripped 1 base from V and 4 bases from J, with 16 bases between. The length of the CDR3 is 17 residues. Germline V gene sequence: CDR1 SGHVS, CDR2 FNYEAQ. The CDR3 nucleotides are TGTGCCAGCAGCTTAGTATTCCAACAGGGCGGCACCGGGGAGCTGTTTTTT. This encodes CASSLVFQQGGTGELFF.

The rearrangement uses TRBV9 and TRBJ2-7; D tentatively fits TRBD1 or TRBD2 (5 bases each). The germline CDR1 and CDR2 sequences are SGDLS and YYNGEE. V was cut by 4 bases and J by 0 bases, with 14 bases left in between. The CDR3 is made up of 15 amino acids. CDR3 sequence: CASSMGTASSYEQYF. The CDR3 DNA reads TGTGCCAGCAGCATGGGGACGGCGAGCTCCTACGAGCAGTACTTC.

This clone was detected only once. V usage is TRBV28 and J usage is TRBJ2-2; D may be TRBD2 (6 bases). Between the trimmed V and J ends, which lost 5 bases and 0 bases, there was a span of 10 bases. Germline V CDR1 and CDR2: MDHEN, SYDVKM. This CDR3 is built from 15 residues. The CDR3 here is CASSGGDANTGELFF. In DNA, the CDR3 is TGTGCCAGCAGTGGCGGGGACGCGAACACCGGGGAGCTGTTTTTT.

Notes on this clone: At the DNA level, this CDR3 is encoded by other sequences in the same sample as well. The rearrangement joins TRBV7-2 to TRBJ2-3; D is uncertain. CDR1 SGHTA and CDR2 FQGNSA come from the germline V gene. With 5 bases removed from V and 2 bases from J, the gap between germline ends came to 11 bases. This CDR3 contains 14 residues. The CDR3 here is CASSPIAATDTQYF. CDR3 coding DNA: TGTGCCAGCAGCCCCATCGCGGCCACAGATACGCAGTATTTT.

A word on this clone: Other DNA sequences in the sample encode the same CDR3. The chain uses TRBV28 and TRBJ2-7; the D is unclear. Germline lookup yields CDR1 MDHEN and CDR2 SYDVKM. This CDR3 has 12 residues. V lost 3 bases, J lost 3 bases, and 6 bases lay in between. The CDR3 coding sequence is TGTGCCAGCAGTTTTGCTAACTACGAGCAGTACTTC. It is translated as CASSFANYEQYF.

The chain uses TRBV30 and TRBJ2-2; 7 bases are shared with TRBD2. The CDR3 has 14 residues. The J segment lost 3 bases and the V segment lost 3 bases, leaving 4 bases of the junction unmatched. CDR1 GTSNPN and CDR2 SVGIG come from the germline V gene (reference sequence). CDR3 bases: TGTGCCTGGAGGTGGCTAGCGGACACCGGGGAGCTGTTTTTT. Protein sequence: CAWRWLADTGELFF.

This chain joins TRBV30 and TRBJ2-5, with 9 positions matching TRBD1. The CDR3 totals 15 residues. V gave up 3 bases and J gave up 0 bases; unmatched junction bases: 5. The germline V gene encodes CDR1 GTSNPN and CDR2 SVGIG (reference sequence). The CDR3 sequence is CAWRQGASDQETQYF. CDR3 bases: TGTGCCTGGAGACAGGGGGCCTCGGACCAAGAGACCCAGTACTTC. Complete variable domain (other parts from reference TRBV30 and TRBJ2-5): SQTIHQWPATLVQPVGSPLSLECTVEGTSNPNLYWYRQAAGRGLQLLFYSVGIGQISSEVPQNLSASRPQDRQFILSSKKLLLSDSGFYLCAWRQGASDQETQYFGPGTRLLVL.

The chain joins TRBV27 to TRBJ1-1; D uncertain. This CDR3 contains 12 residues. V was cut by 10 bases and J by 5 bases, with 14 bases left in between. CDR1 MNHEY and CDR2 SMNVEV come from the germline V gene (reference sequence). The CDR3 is CATRSLGTEAFF. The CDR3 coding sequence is TGTGCCACTAGATCTCTAGGGACTGAAGCTTTCTTT.

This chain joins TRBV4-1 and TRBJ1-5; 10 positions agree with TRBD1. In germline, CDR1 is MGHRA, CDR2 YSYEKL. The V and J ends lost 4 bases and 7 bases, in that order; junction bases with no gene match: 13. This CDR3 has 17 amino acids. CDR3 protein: CASSLRTGGPGRQPQHF. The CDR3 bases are TGCGCCAGCAGCCTCCGGACAGGGGGTCCCGGACGGCAGCCCCAGCATTTT.

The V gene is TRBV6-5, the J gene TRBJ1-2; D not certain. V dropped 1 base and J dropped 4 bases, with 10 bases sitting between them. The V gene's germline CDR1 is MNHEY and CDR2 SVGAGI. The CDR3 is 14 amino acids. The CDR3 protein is CASSYWAHPYGYTF. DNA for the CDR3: TGTGCCAGCAGTTACTGGGCCCACCCCTATGGCTACACCTTC.

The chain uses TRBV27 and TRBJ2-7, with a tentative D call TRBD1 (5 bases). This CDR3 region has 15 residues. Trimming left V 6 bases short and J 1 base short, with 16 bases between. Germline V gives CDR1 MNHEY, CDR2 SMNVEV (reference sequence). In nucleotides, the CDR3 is TGTGCCAGCAGGGGGCTAGGTGGTGGGTCCTACGAGCAGTACTTC. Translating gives CASRGLGGGSYEQYF.

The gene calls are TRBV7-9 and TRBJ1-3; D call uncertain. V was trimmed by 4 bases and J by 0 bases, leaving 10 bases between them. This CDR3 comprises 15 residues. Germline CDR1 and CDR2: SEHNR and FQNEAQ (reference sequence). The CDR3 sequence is CASSSQGHSGNTIYF. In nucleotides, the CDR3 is TGTGCCAGCAGCTCCCAAGGGCACTCTGGAAACACCATATATTTT.

CDR3 nucleotides: TGTGCCAGTAGTATTAAGGGCCTACTACCCTACGAGCAGTACTTC. Encoded protein: CASSIKGLLPYEQYF. The rearrangement links TRBV19 to TRBJ2-7; D remains ambiguous. CDR1 is LNHDA and CDR2 is SQIVND in the germline V gene (reference sequence). The CDR3 is 15 residues long. Between the trimmed V and J ends, which lost 3 bases and 2 bases, there was a span of 14 bases.

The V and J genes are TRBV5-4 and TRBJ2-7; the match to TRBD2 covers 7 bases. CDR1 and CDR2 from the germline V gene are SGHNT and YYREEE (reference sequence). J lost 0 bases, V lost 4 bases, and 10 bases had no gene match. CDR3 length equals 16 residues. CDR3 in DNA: TGTGCCAGCAGCCCGCGTGGAGGGAGGGCCTCCTACGAGCAGTACTTC. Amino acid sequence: CASSPRGGRASYEQYF.

The CDR3 region has the DNA TGTGCCAGCAATGGGGGGTTCTCTGAAGCTTTCTTT. This sequence encodes CASNGGFSEAFF. The rearrangement joins TRBV6-6 to TRBJ1-1, with a possible D match to TRBD1 (5 bases). The germline V and J ends were trimmed by 7 bases and 6 bases, with 12 bases remaining between them. CDR1 and CDR2 (germline): MNHNY, SVGAGI (reference sequence). The CDR3 spans 12 residues.

The CDR3 sequence: CASRSGTAEAFF. The CDR3 bases are TGTGCCAGCAGAAGTGGAACAGCAGAAGCTTTCTTT. The chain links TRBV28 to TRBJ1-1; D call uncertain. The germline gives CDR1 MDHEN, CDR2 SYDVKM. CDR3 length: 12 residues. The V end lost 6 bases, the J end lost 8 bases, and 13 bases lay between the germline ends.

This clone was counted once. CDR3 protein: CASSARDRGFAGELFF. The DNA of the CDR3 is TGTGCCAGTAGTGCCCGGGACAGGGGGTTCGCCGGGGAGCTGTTTTTT. The V call is TRBV19, the J call TRBJ2-2, with 11 bases matching TRBD1. V shed 5 bases, J shed 6 bases, and the junction held 8 bases outside the gene matches. There are 16 residues in the CDR3. CDR1 is LNHDA and CDR2 is SQIVND in the germline V gene (reference sequence).

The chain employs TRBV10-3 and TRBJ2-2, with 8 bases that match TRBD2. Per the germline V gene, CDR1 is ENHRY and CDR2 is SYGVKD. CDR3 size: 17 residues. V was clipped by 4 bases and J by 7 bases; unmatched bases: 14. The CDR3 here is CAISVFPSGQRGGELFF. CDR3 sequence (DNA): TGTGCCATCAGTGTCTTTCCTAGCGGGCAACGCGGCGGGGAGCTGTTTTTT.

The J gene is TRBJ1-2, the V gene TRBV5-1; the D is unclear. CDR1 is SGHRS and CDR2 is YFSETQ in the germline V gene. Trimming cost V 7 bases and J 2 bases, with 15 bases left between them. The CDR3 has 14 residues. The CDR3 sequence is CASGPETVNYGYTF. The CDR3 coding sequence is TGCGCCAGCGGCCCCGAGACGGTGAACTATGGCTACACCTTC.

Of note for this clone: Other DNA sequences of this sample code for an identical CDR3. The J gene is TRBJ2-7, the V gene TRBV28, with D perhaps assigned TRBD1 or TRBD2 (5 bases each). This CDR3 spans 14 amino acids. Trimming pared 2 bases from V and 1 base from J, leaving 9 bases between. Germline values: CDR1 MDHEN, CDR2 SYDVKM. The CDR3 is CASSLGTSSYEQYF. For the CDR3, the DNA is TGTGCCAGCAGTTTAGGGACCAGTTCCTACGAGCAGTACTTC.

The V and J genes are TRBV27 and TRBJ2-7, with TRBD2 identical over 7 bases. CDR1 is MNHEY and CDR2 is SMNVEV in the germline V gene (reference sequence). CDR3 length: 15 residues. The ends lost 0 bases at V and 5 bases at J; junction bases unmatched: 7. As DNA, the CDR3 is TGTGCCAGCAGTTTATCAGCGCGGGAGACGCACGAGCAGTACTTC. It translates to CASSLSARETHEQYF.

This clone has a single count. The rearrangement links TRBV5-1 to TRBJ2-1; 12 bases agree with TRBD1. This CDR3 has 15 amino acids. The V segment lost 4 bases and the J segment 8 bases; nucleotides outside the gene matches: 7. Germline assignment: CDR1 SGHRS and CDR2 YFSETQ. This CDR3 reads CASSVGTGGIDEQFF. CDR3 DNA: TGCGCCAGCAGCGTTGGGACAGGGGGCATAGATGAGCAGTTCTTC.

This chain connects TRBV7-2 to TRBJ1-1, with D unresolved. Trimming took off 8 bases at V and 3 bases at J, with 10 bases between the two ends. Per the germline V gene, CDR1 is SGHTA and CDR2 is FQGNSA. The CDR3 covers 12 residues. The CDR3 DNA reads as TGTGCCAGCGCCCCGGACTACACTGAAGCTTTCTTT. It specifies CASAPDYTEAFF.

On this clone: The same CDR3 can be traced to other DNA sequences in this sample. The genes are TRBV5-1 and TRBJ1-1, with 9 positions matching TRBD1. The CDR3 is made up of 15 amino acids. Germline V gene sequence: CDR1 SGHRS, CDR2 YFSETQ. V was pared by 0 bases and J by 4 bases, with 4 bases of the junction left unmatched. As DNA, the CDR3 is TGCGCCAGCAGCTTGGGGGGACAGGGAGGCACTGAAGCTTTCTTT. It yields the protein CASSLGGQGGTEAFF.

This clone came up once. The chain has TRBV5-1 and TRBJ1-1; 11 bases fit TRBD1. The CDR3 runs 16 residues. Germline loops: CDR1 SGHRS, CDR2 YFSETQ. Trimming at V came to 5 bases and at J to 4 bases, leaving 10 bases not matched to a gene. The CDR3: CASSPPRGTGGTEAFF. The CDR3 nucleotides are TGCGCCAGCAGTCCCCCCCGGGGGACAGGGGGCACTGAAGCTTTCTTT.

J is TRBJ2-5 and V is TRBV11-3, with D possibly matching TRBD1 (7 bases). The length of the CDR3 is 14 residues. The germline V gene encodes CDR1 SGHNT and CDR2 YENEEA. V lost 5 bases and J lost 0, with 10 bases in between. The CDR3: CASSLRGDQETQYF. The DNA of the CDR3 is TGTGCCAGCAGCCTCAGGGGGGACCAAGAGACCCAGTACTTC.

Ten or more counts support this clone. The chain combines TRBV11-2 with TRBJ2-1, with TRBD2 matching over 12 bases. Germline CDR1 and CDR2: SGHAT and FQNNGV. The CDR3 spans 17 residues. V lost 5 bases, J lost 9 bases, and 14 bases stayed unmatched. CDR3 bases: TGTGCCAGCAGCCAGGAAACGGGACTAGCGGGTTCCGGTGAGCAGTTCTTC. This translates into CASSQETGLAGSGEQFF.